These 11 T cell receptor beta chains came from one sample sequenced in a study of blood T cell repertoires in COVID-19. The method was immunoSEQ multiplex PCR; TCRdb's version includes in-frame clones alone and lacks a portion of them. Among about 300,000 clones listed, 70% to 90% were seen once. The sequenced sample consisted of PBMCs or T cells enriched from blood (not recorded which). These receptors came from a man in his thirties or forties who had recovered from COVID-19.

The genes are TRBV21-1 and TRBJ2-7; the D call of TRBD1 is as the table states it, not checked on the DNA. TRBV21-1 is a pseudogene. The CDR3 covers 12 residues. DNA of the CDR3: TGTGCCAGCAGCAATTGGACAGCCGAGCAGTACTTC. This translates into CASSNWTAEQYF.

The CDR3 reads CAIRGQINQPQHF. The CDR3 bases are TGTGCCATCAGGGGACAGATTAATCAGCCCCAGCATTTT. This rearrangement joins TRBV10-3 to TRBJ1-5; TRBD1 agrees at 7 bases. V dropped 6 bases and J dropped 4; count of bases not matched to a gene: 3. This CDR3 is built from 13 residues. Germline-derived CDR1 and CDR2 are ENHRY and SYGVKD.

The chain joins TRBV11-2 to TRBJ1-2; 8 bases are a match to TRBD1. Losses at the gene ends were 5 bases for V and 4 bases for J; bases not matched to a gene: 6. The CDR3 contains 14 residues. Per germline, CDR1 SGHAT and CDR2 FQNNGV. CDR3 coding DNA: TGTGCCAGCAGCAGAGGACAGGGAGCCTATGGCTACACCTTC. It is translated as CASSRGQGAYGYTF.

This clone showed up just a few times. The gene calls are TRBV5-1 and TRBJ1-3; 11 nucleotides align to TRBD1. The J segment lost 0 bases and the V segment lost 3 bases, leaving 11 bases of the junction unmatched. Germline CDR1 and CDR2: SGHRS and YFSETQ. The CDR3 sequence is 19 residues long. The chain's CDR3 is CASSYGDGQGAYSGNTIYF. The CDR3 nucleotides read TGCGCCAGCAGCTATGGGGACGGACAGGGGGCTTACTCTGGAAACACCATATATTTT. The entire variable domain, with the rest obtained from reference TRBV5-1 and TRBJ1-3, is as follows: KAGVTQTPRYLIKTRGQQVTLSCSPISGHRSVSWYQQTPGQGLQFLFEYFSETQRNKGNFPGRFSGRQFSNSRSEMNVSTLELGDSALYLCASSYGDGQGAYSGNTIYFGEGSWLTVV.

The table lists this clone with a count of one. The V gene is TRBV5-6, the J gene TRBJ2-2, with TRBD1 identical over 8 bases. CDR1 and CDR2 from the germline V gene are SGHDT and YYEEEE. The CDR3 is 19 residues long. With V trimmed by 2 bases and J by 3 bases, 15 bases remained unmatched. The CDR3 loop is CASSFGPPDRALDTGELFF. CDR3 bases: TGTGCCAGCAGCTTCGGGCCCCCGGACAGGGCATTGGACACCGGGGAGCTGTTTTTT.

This clone is a singleton in its sample. The chain joins TRBV5-1 to TRBJ2-2, with TRBD1 as a possible D gene (5 bases). V was cut by 4 bases and J by 6 bases, with 16 bases left in between. The germline gives CDR1 SGHRS, CDR2 YFSETQ. The CDR3 spans 15 residues. The CDR3 sequence is CASSPSQGGPGELFF. For the CDR3, the DNA is TGCGCCAGCAGCCCTTCCCAGGGTGGCCCCGGGGAGCTGTTTTTT. The variable domain in full, with the rest retrieved from reference TRBV5-1 and TRBJ2-2, is KAGVTQTPRYLIKTRGQQVTLSCSPISGHRSVSWYQQTPGQGLQFLFEYFSETQRNKGNFPGRFSGRQFSNSRSEMNVSTLELGDSALYLCASSPSQGGPGELFFGEGSRLTVL.

This clone is a singleton in its sample. The genes are TRBV30 and TRBJ1-2; no clear D. This CDR3 region has 14 residues. The germline CDR1 and CDR2 sequences are GTSNPN and SVGIG (reference sequence). Trimming removed 3 bases at V and 7 bases at J, with 18 bases between. The CDR3 nucleotides read TGTGCCTGGAGCTCGGGTGTCCTAACCGGTGGCTACACCTTC. It is translated as CAWSSGVLTGGYTF.

J is TRBJ1-2 and V is TRBV30, with D maybe TRBD1 (6 bases). V lost 4 bases and J 4 bases, leaving 7 bases between the germline ends. The CDR3 consists of 11 residues. Germline V gene sequence: CDR1 GTSNPN, CDR2 SVGIG (reference sequence). CDR3 sequence: CAWNRAYGYTF. DNA of the CDR3: TGTGCCTGGAACAGGGCCTATGGCTACACCTTC.

The CDR3: CSVMGGYGYTF. CDR3 DNA: TGCAGCGTTATGGGGGGCTATGGCTACACCTTC. The rearrangement uses TRBV29-1 and TRBJ1-2; weak D call: TRBD1 (5 bases). Per the germline V gene, CDR1 is SQVTM and CDR2 is ANQGSEA. V was shortened by 5 bases and J by 4 bases, with 8 bases between the two germline ends. This CDR3 comprises 11 residues.

The chain combines TRBV12-5 with TRBJ1-1; the D gene is possibly TRBD1 (5 bases). V was cut by 5 bases and J by 11 bases, with 15 bases left in between. CDR1 and CDR2 from the germline V gene are LGHNT and FRNRAP. The CDR3 length is 12 residues. The CDR3 nucleotides read TGTGCTAGTGGTACATTAACAGGTTCCGCTTTCTTT. This encodes CASGTLTGSAFF.

This clone was seen a single time. The CDR3 sequence is CASSRDAAAGEQYF. In DNA form, the CDR3 reads TGTGCCAGCAGCCGGGACGCCGCAGCGGGGGAGCAGTACTTC. The chain joins TRBV7-2 to TRBJ2-7; 7 positions agree with TRBD2. The V segment lost 5 bases and the J segment 7 bases; nucleotides outside the gene matches: 11. The CDR3 covers 14 residues. Germline assignment: CDR1 SGHTA and CDR2 FQGNSA.